This T cell receptor (beta chain) was retrieved from a study of cytomegalovirus exposure and HLA in healthy donors. The PCR contained 60 Vbeta and 13 Jbeta primers. Assay used: immunoSEQ multiplex PCR; TCRdb lists only in-frame clones, some missing. This table has around 200,000 clones, about four fifths appearing once. Trimming took off 4 bases at V and 2 bases at J, with 13 bases between the two ends. The germline CDR1 and CDR2 sequences are SGHNT and YYREEE (reference sequence). This CDR3 region has 15 residues. The TCR originated in a woman between 45 and 60 years old in good health and CMV-seropositive. The chain uses TRBV5-4 and TRBJ1-3; D is unclear. Specimen: PBMCs. The CDR3 DNA reads TGTGCCAGCAGCACCGATGAGAGGACTGGAAACACCATATATTTT. Translating it yields CASSTDERTGNTIYF.